The 19 T cell receptor beta chains presented below share a single source sample, sequenced in a study of CD8 T cells in Susac syndrome. It was with random hexamers that roughly 0.5 to 1 ug RNA was reverse transcribed. Via MiXCR, TCRdb re-called the immunoSEQ multiplex PCR reads, giving one row per CDR3 protein. This sample yields 65,000 to 90,000 distinct CDR3 sequences, of which roughly 94% are seen a single time; roughly 0.42% belongs to the top ten. Sequencing was done on a sample of CD8+ T cells from PBMCs. These TCRs come from a human donor with multiple sclerosis.

This clonotype was recorded a few times. The chain is built from TRBV29-1 and TRBJ2-7; 9 nucleotides match TRBD1. The CDR3 is made up of 12 amino acids. The V gene's germline CDR1 is SQVTM and CDR2 ANQGSEA. V dropped 5 bases and J dropped 4; count of bases not matched to a gene: 3. The chain's CDR3 is CSVHDRGYEQYF. DNA for the CDR3: TGCAGCGTTCACGACAGGGGGTACGAGCAGTACTTC.

The chain couples TRBV16 to TRBJ2-7; maybe TRBD1 (5 bases). V was clipped by 3 bases and J by 6 bases, with 9 bases between them. Per the germline V gene, CDR1 is KGHSY and CDR2 is FQNENV. The CDR3 contains 12 residues. The CDR3: CASSQGHREQYF. CDR3 sequence (DNA): TGTGCCAGCAGCCAGGGGCATCGCGAGCAGTACTTC.

The chain combines TRBV4-3 with TRBJ2-5, with D unclear. Deletions cut 1 base from V and 10 bases from J, with 13 bases between. The CDR3 totals 13 residues. Germline V gives CDR1 LGHNA, CDR2 YSLEER. Here the CDR3 DNA reads TGCGCCAGCAGCCAAGGGTTATTCGGCGGCCAGTACTTC. Translation gives CASSQGLFGGQYF.

The rearrangement links TRBV7-9 to TRBJ2-5, with D tentatively TRBD2 (5 bases). CDR1 is SEHNR, CDR2 FQNEAQ, per germline (reference sequence). CDR3 length: 14 residues. Deletions cut 5 bases from V and 3 bases from J, with 13 bases between. Here the CDR3 reads CASSRTLREETQYF. The DNA of the CDR3 is TGTGCCAGCAGCCGGACTTTAAGGGAAGAGACCCAGTACTTC.

The chain is built from TRBV27 and TRBJ1-4; TRBD1 matches 9 bases. The CDR3 totals 16 residues. The germline V gene has CDR1 MNHEY and CDR2 SMNVEV (reference sequence). Trimming took 3 bases from V and 5 from J; bases not matched to a gene: 7. The CDR3 loop reads CASSFVGQGVNEKLFF. DNA of the CDR3: TGTGCCAGCAGTTTTGTGGGACAGGGAGTGAATGAAAAACTGTTTTTT. The complete variable domain, with remaining parts taken from reference TRBV27 and TRBJ1-4, reads EAQVTQNPRYLITVTGKKLTVTCSQNMNHEYMSWYRQDPGLGLRQIYYSMNVEVTDKGDVPEGYKVSRKEKRNFPLILESPSPNQTSLYFCASSFVGQGVNEKLFFGSGTQLSVL.

The V call is TRBV7-8, the J call TRBJ1-1, with D possibly matching TRBD1 (5 bases). Between the trimmed V and J ends, which lost 5 bases and 6 bases, there was a span of 13 bases. The CDR3 extends over 13 amino acids. From germline, CDR1 is SGHVS and CDR2 FQNEAQ. Here the CDR3 reads CASSPGGGSEAFF. For the CDR3, the DNA is TGTGCCAGCAGCCCCGGTGGGGGATCTGAAGCTTTCTTT.

This clonotype has just one count. The CDR3 nucleotides read TGTGCCAGCAGCGGGGGAGGAGCTGATACGCAGTATTTT. Protein sequence: CASSGGGADTQYF. This sequence joins TRBV11-2 and TRBJ2-3, with a possible D match to TRBD2 (6 bases). Germline lookup yields CDR1 SGHAT and CDR2 FQNNGV. Deletions cut 5 bases from V and 6 bases from J, with 12 bases between. This CDR3 has 13 residues.

The chain uses TRBV30 and TRBJ2-7; weak D call: TRBD2 (6 bases). Trimming took 5 bases from V and 5 from J, leaving 13 bases between them. The CDR3 is 12 amino acids. Per germline, CDR1 GTSNPN and CDR2 SVGIG (reference sequence). CDR3 sequence: CAWETRWDEQYF. The DNA for the CDR3 is TGTGCCTGGGAGACTAGGTGGGACGAGCAGTACTTC.

The chain links TRBV5-8 to TRBJ1-5, with D possibly matching TRBD1 (6 bases). Germline V CDR1 and CDR2: SGHTS, YDEGEE. V dropped 4 bases and J dropped 3 bases, with 26 bases sitting between them. This CDR3 has 19 amino acids. CDR3 nucleotides: TGTGCCAGCAGCCCGACAGGCGACTATCCCGCCGTGTTCAATCAGCCCCAGCATTTT. As protein: CASSPTGDYPAVFNQPQHF.

This clonotype was observed once. V gene TRBV19 combines with J gene TRBJ2-7; unclear D gene. This CDR3 comprises 14 residues. V was cut by 8 bases and J by 1 base, with 15 bases left in between. Germline CDR1 and CDR2: LNHDA and SQIVND (reference sequence). The CDR3 spells CASRAMDGSYEQYF. CDR3 coding DNA: TGTGCCAGTCGGGCTATGGACGGGTCCTACGAGCAGTACTTC.

The chain employs TRBV30 and TRBJ2-1; no clear D. CDR1 is GTSNPN, CDR2 SVGIG, per germline (reference sequence). This CDR3 has 13 amino acids. V was pared by 4 bases and J by 8 bases, with 15 bases between. The CDR3 region is CAWTQTPRDEQFF. The DNA of the CDR3 is TGTGCCTGGACGCAAACACCCCGGGATGAGCAGTTCTTC.

The chain links TRBV14 to TRBJ1-2; a possible D gene is TRBD1 (6 bases). CDR1 SGHDN and CDR2 FVKESK come from the germline V gene. The CDR3 loop spans 15 amino acids. V lost 3 bases to trimming and J lost 2 bases, with 13 bases between them. The CDR3 here is CASSHQGGTNYGYTF. In DNA form, the CDR3 reads TGTGCCAGCAGCCACCAGGGTGGGACAAACTATGGCTACACCTTC.

V is TRBV20-1 and J is TRBJ2-1; possible D gene TRBD2, 6 bases. The germline gives CDR1 DFQATT, CDR2 SNEGSKA (reference sequence). CDR3 length: 18 amino acids. V shed 0 bases and J shed 4 bases, with 22 bases lying between them. The CDR3 loop is CSARDPLDPGDLYNEQFF. CDR3 coding DNA: TGCAGTGCTAGAGATCCACTAGATCCGGGGGACCTTTACAATGAGCAGTTCTTC.

J is TRBJ2-4 and V is TRBV7-9; D unclear. Trimming left V 1 base short and J 8 bases short, with 6 bases between. CDR1 is SEHNR, CDR2 FQNEAQ, per germline (reference sequence). The CDR3 is 12 amino acids. The CDR3 region is CASSLVEDIQYF. The DNA for the CDR3 is TGTGCCAGCAGCTTAGTCGAGGACATTCAGTACTTC.

The J gene is TRBJ2-7, the V gene TRBV19, with D maybe TRBD2 (5 bases). The CDR3 runs to 14 residues. Deletions cut 3 bases from V and 1 base from J, with 10 bases between. Germline CDR1 LNHDA, CDR2 SQIVND (reference sequence). The CDR3 reads CASSMVSASYEQYF. The DNA for the CDR3 is TGTGCCAGTAGTATGGTTAGCGCGTCCTACGAGCAGTACTTC.

The V and J genes are TRBV29-1 and TRBJ1-1, with 10 bases lining up with TRBD1. This CDR3 has 14 amino acids. Trimming at V came to 6 bases and at J to 6 bases, leaving 10 bases not matched to a gene. CDR1 is SQVTM, CDR2 ANQGSEA, per germline. CDR3 nucleotide sequence: TGCAGCGTCTTTACATTGGACAGGGGGTCTGAAGCTTTCTTT. Its translation: CSVFTLDRGSEAFF.

This chain uses TRBV3-1 with TRBJ2-5, with 9 bases fitting TRBD1. V shed 0 bases, J shed 1 base, and the junction held 3 bases outside the gene matches. The CDR3 has 16 residues. CDR1 is LGHDT, CDR2 YNNKEL, per germline (reference sequence). The CDR3 region is CASSQEDRGSQETQYF. CDR3 bases: TGTGCCAGCAGCCAAGAAGACAGGGGGTCCCAAGAGACCCAGTACTTC.

The chain links TRBV7-9 to TRBJ1-5, with D tentatively TRBD1 (5 bases). CDR1 SEHNR and CDR2 FQNEAQ come from the germline V gene (reference sequence). This CDR3 spans 15 amino acids. V lost 5 bases to trimming and J lost 7 bases, with 18 bases between them. The CDR3 here is CASSPPGVDDQPQHF. The CDR3 DNA follows: TGTGCCAGCAGCCCTCCGGGGGTGGATGACCAGCCCCAGCATTTT.

This clonotype was seen once. The chain couples TRBV20-1 to TRBJ2-1; D is uncertain. Germline V gene data show CDR1 as DFQATT and CDR2 as SNEGSKA (reference sequence). Trimming stripped 6 bases from V and 0 bases from J, with 12 bases between. The CDR3 spans 14 residues. In DNA, the CDR3 is TGCAGTGCACGACTGTATCCCTCCTACAATGAGCAGTTCTTC. Translated: CSARLYPSYNEQFF.